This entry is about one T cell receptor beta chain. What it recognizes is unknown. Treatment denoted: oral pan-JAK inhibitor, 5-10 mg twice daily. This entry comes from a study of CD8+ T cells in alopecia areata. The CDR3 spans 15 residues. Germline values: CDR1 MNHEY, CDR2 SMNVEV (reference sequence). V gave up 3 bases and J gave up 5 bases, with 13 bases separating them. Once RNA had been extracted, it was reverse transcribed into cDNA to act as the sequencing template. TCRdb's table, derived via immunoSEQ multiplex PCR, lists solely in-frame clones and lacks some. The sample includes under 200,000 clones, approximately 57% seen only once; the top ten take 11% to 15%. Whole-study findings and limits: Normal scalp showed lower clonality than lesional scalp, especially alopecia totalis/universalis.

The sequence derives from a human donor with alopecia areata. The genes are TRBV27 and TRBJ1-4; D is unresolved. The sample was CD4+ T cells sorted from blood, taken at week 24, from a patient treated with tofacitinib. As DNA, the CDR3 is TGTGCCAGCAGTTTTGCAGGCGCCCAAAATGAAAAACTGTTTTTT. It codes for CASSFAGAQNEKLFF.